The rows below give T cell receptor beta chains drawn from one sample of a study of blood T cell repertoires in COVID-19. Only in-frame clones appear in the TCRdb table, and some are missing; sequencing was by immunoSEQ multiplex PCR. The repertoire holds approximately 450,000 clones, with about 90% as singletons. The material sequenced was PBMCs or T cells enriched from blood (not recorded which). Source of these receptors: a woman under 30 with acute COVID-19. Both conserved end residues are part of each CDR3.

v_gene: TRBV14
j_gene: TRBJ1-1
CDR3aa: CASSRQAVGEAFF

v_gene: TRBV7-9
j_gene: TRBJ2-1
CDR3aa: CASSLLAGVNEQFF

v_gene: TRBV7-8
j_gene: TRBJ1-2
CDR3aa: CASSLGLVGRGVDGYTF

v_gene: TRBV27
j_gene: TRBJ1-1
CDR3aa: CASSSRDRGPPGTEAFF

v_gene: TRBV27
j_gene: TRBJ2-7
CDR3aa: CASGKTGGGYEQYF

v_gene: TRBV19
j_gene: TRBJ2-5
CDR3aa: CASRGGGSLETQYF

v_gene: TRBV5-1
j_gene: TRBJ2-7
CDR3aa: CASSFLADHYEQYF

v_gene: TRBV6-2/TRBV6-3
j_gene: TRBJ1-1
CDR3aa: CASNPRGYGEAFF

v_gene: TRBV7-9
j_gene: TRBJ2-1
CDR3aa: CASSFAGTGSNEQFF

v_gene: TRBV7-2
j_gene: TRBJ1-1
CDR3aa: CASSSGVEAFF

v_gene: TRBV11-3
j_gene: TRBJ2-7
CDR3aa: CASSSTGSEQYF

v_gene: TRBV5-1
j_gene: TRBJ2-7
CDR3aa: CASSLIAYEQYF

v_gene: TRBV5-1
j_gene: TRBJ1-1
CDR3aa: CASSSQGANTEAFF

v_gene: TRBV6-9
j_gene: TRBJ1-3
CDR3aa: CASSYETGCVNTIYF

v_gene: TRBV7-2
j_gene: TRBJ2-3
CDR3aa: CASSPRLAGNTDTQYF

v_gene: TRBV4-1
j_gene: TRBJ2-1
CDR3aa: CASRGGNEQFF

v_gene: TRBV6-2/TRBV6-3
j_gene: TRBJ2-2
CDR3aa: CASSFTSGGTGELFF

v_gene: TRBV6-2/TRBV6-3
j_gene: TRBJ1-5
CDR3aa: CASSLQGVLQPQHF

v_gene: TRBV11-2
j_gene: TRBJ2-7
CDR3aa: CASSGATTGEQYF

v_gene: TRBV27
j_gene: TRBJ2-3
CDR3aa: CATSVYPDTQYF

v_gene: TRBV5-5
j_gene: TRBJ2-5
CDR3aa: CASSLYMPGLVVETQYF

v_gene: TRBV5-4
j_gene: TRBJ1-5
CDR3aa: CASSLQGAGNQPQHF

v_gene: TRBV11-2
j_gene: TRBJ2-3
CDR3aa: CASSFGPRGGDTQYF

v_gene: TRBV7-9
j_gene: TRBJ2-7
CDR3aa: CASSFGAGGYEQYF

v_gene: TRBV19
j_gene: TRBJ1-1
CDR3aa: CASSPGQGKYFWNTEAFF

v_gene: TRBV5-4
j_gene: TRBJ2-5
CDR3aa: CASSPGLAGGPEETQYF

v_gene: TRBV5-4
j_gene: TRBJ1-3
CDR3aa: CASSFTGGASLGNTIYF

v_gene: TRBV11-2
j_gene: TRBJ2-2
CDR3aa: CASSPRAGELFF

v_gene: TRBV3-1/TRBV3-2
j_gene: TRBJ2-5
CDR3aa: CASSQRQIGTERAQYF

v_gene: TRBV28
j_gene: TRBJ1-2
CDR3aa: CASSEGDYGYTF

v_gene: TRBV4-3
j_gene: TRBJ2-1
CDR3aa: CASSADTNNEQFF

v_gene: TRBV9
j_gene: TRBJ2-1
CDR3aa: CASSVDGGAGSYNEQFF

v_gene: TRBV5-1
j_gene: TRBJ2-3
CDR3aa: CASSLSRDSRGDTQYF

v_gene: TRBV2
j_gene: TRBJ1-4
CDR3aa: CATRPEGEKLFF

v_gene: TRBV6-5
j_gene: TRBJ1-5
CDR3aa: CASSYRGNQPQHF

v_gene: TRBV7-9
j_gene: TRBJ1-1
CDR3aa: CASSSYGGHQRQSEAFF

v_gene: TRBV19
j_gene: TRBJ1-5
CDR3aa: CASSIGQGTSSNQPQHF

v_gene: TRBV4-2
j_gene: TRBJ2-5
CDR3aa: CASSQEAGVGETQYF

v_gene: TRBV7-9
j_gene: TRBJ2-4
CDR3aa: CASSLVGGSPKNIQYF

v_gene: TRBV7-3
j_gene: TRBJ2-1
CDR3aa: CASSRTANEQFF

v_gene: TRBV7-8
j_gene: TRBJ1-3
CDR3aa: CASSLGDLGNTIYF

v_gene: TRBV5-4
j_gene: TRBJ1-5
CDR3aa: CASSLEGGRNQPQHF

v_gene: TRBV5-1
j_gene: TRBJ1-1
CDR3aa: CASSSGQSNTEAFF

v_gene: TRBV5-1
j_gene: TRBJ1-4
CDR3aa: CASSLEFRTTNEKLFF

v_gene: TRBV5-1
j_gene: TRBJ2-5
CDR3aa: CASSSGQLAGGQETQYF

v_gene: TRBV1
j_gene: TRBJ2-1
CDR3aa: CTSSQGTSGDSYNEQFF

v_gene: TRBV11-2
j_gene: TRBJ2-5
CDR3aa: CASSSRLAWETQYF

v_gene: TRBV10-1
j_gene: TRBJ2-3
CDR3aa: CASSEGQGTDTQYF

v_gene: TRBV5-1
j_gene: TRBJ1-4
CDR3aa: CASSLGDRPDGGEKLFF

v_gene: TRBV2
j_gene: TRBJ1-5
CDR3aa: CASRRGMGNQPQHF

v_gene: TRBV7-2
j_gene: TRBJ2-7
CDR3aa: CASGKDGTGYYEQYF

v_gene: TRBV28
j_gene: TRBJ2-7
CDR3aa: CASTLGGYEQYF

v_gene: TRBV7-9
j_gene: TRBJ2-7
CDR3aa: CASRPPGFGIYEQYF

v_gene: TRBV4-1
j_gene: TRBJ2-7
CDR3aa: CASSQGPELAGGRSYEQYF

v_gene: TRBV11-3
j_gene: TRBJ2-7
CDR3aa: CASSPGQVPPYEQYF